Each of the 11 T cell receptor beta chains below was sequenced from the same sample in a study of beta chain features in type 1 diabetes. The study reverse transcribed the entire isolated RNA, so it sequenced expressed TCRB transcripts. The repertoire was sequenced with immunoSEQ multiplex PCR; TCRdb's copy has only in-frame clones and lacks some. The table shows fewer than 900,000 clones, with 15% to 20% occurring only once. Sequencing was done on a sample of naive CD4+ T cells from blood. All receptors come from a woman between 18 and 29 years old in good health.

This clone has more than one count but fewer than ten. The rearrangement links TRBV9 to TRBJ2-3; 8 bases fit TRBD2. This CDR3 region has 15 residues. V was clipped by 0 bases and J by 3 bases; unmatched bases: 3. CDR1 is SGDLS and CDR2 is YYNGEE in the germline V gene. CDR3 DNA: TGTGCCAGCAGCGTAGGCGGGAGGATGACAGATACGCAGTATTTT. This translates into CASSVGGRMTDTQYF.

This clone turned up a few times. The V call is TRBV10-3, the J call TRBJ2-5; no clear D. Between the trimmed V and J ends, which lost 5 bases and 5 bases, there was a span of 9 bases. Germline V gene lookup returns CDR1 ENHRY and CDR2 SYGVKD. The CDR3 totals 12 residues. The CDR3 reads CAISTLGETQYF. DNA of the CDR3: TGTGCCATCAGTACCCTAGGGGAGACCCAGTACTTC.

CDR3 loop: CASSRGQGYGYTF. The CDR3 coding sequence is TGTGCCAGCAGTCGCGGACAGGGGTATGGCTACACCTTC. The V and J genes are TRBV2 and TRBJ1-2, with 9 nucleotides matching TRBD1. CDR1 and CDR2 (germline): SNHLY, FYNNEI. The CDR3 extends over 13 amino acids. J gave up 5 bases and V 5 bases, and 3 bases lay outside the gene matches.

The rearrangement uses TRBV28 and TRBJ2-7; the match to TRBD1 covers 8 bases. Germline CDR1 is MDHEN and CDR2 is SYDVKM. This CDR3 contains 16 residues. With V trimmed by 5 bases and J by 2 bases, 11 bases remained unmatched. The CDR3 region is CASSTPTGATPYEQYF. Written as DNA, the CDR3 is TGTGCCAGCAGTACGCCGACAGGGGCCACTCCCTACGAGCAGTACTTC.

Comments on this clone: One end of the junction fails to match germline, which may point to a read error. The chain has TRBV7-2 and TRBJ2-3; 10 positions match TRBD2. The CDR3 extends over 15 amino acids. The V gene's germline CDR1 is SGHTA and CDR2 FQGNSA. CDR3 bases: TGTGCCAGCAGCCTAGCGGGGGACCAAGCAAAGGGGCAGTATTTT. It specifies CASSLAGDQAKGQYF.

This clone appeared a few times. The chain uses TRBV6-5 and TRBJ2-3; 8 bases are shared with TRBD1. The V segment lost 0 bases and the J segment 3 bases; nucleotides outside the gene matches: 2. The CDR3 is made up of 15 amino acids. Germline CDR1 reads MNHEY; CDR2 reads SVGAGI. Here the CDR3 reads CASSYSGQGTDTQYF. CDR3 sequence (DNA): TGTGCCAGCAGTTACTCAGGACAGGGAACAGATACGCAGTATTTT.

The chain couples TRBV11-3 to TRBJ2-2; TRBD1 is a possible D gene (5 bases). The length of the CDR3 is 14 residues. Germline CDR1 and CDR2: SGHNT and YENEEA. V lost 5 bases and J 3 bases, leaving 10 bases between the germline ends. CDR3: CASSTTADTGELFF. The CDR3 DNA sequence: TGTGCCAGCAGCACGACAGCTGACACCGGGGAGCTGTTTTTT.

The CDR3 region has the DNA TGTGCCAGCAGTTACGGTGGGGTAGGGTACTATGGCTACACCTTC. This gives the protein CASSYGGVGYYGYTF. This chain links TRBV6-5 with TRBJ1-2; no reliable D call. The CDR3 spans 15 residues. Germline CDR1 reads MNHEY; CDR2 reads SVGAGI. The V end lost 2 bases, the J end lost 3 bases, and 13 bases lay between the germline ends.

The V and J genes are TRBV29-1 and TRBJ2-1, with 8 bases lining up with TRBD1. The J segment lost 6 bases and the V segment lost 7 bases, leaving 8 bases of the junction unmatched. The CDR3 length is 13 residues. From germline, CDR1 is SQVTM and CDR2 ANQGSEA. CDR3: CSAELGTGNEQFF. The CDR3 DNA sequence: TGCAGCGCAGAACTCGGGACAGGCAATGAGCAGTTCTTC.

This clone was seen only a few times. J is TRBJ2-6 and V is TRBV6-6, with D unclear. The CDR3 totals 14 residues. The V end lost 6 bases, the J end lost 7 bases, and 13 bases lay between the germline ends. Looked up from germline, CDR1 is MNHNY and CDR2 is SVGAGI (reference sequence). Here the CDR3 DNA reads TGTGCCAGCAGCCATCAGAGGTCTGCCAACGTCCTGACTTTC. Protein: CASSHQRSANVLTF.

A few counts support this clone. CDR3 sequence: CAGRDRAYNEQFF. The CDR3 nucleotides are TGTGCCGGCCGGGACAGGGCCTACAATGAGCAGTTCTTC. The rearrangement links TRBV6-6 to TRBJ2-1; 9 bases match TRBD1. Germline V gene lookup returns CDR1 MNHNY and CDR2 SVGAGI (reference sequence). The CDR3 loop spans 13 amino acids. V was pared by 11 bases and J by 2 bases, with 4 bases of the junction left unmatched.